The T cell receptor beta chain described here comes from a study of identical twins. Carrying unique molecular identifiers, the cDNA also gained a universal primer site through template switching. TCRdb re-analysed the 5' RACE reads in MiXCR, keeping a single row per CDR3 protein. The sample includes some 1,600,000 distinct CDR3 sequences, 32% of them seen just once. On this clonotype: Its cognate antigen is unknown.

Study-wide points: Twins' excess sharing was less marked for out-of-frame beta sequences.

V dropped 3 bases and J dropped 5 bases, with 20 bases sitting between them. CDR3 size: 17 residues. The sequencing input was cord blood. The rearrangement links TRBV12-3 or TRBV12-4 to TRBJ2-1; a weak D match, TRBD2 (6 bases). The clonotype originates from a newborn girl in good health. CDR3: CASSFRKSRGIDNEQFF. Written as DNA, the CDR3 is TGTGCCAGCAGTTTCCGTAAGAGCCGGGGGATCGACAATGAGCAGTTCTTC.